Each of the 27 T cell receptor beta chains below was sequenced from the same sample in a study of cytomegalovirus exposure and HLA in healthy donors. Profiled with immunoSEQ multiplex PCR; TCRdb holds only in-frame clones, not every one. The sample lists approximately 170,000 clones, about 90% occurring once. Sequencing input: PBMCs. All receptors come from a woman aged 18 to 35 in good health and CMV-seropositive.

The rearrangement joins TRBV16 to TRBJ2-3; 9 bases match TRBD2. V was pared by 0 bases and J by 3 bases, with 4 bases of the junction left unmatched. Germline V CDR1 and CDR2: KGHSY, FQNENV. The CDR3 is 16 amino acids. In nucleotides, the CDR3 is TGTGCCAGCAGCCAATCCCCTAGCGGGGCGACAGATACGCAGTATTTT. Translation gives CASSQSPSGATDTQYF.

J is TRBJ1-5 and V is TRBV15, with a weak D call TRBD1 (5 bases). Germline CDR1 is LNHNV and CDR2 is YYDKDF (reference sequence). This CDR3 has 15 amino acids. V lost 0 bases and J 2 bases, leaving 8 bases between the germline ends. Here the CDR3 DNA reads TGTGCCACCAGCAGAGATGGGGGGGGCAATCAGCCCCAGCATTTT. Amino acids: CATSRDGGGNQPQHF.

The rearrangement joins TRBV7-2 to TRBJ1-1; D gene unclear. CDR3 length: 14 amino acids. Looked up from germline, CDR1 is SGHTA and CDR2 is FQGNSA. Trimming took 2 bases from V and 2 from J, leaving 9 bases between them. Here the CDR3 reads CASSLQRGNTEAFF. The CDR3 DNA follows: TGTGCCAGCAGCTTACAGCGGGGTAACACTGAAGCTTTCTTT.

V gene TRBV27 combines with J gene TRBJ1-1; D unresolved. Germline assignment: CDR1 MNHEY and CDR2 SMNVEV (reference sequence). The ends were cut back, 4 bases at V and 1 base at J, with 10 bases in the middle. CDR3 length: 14 residues. The chain's CDR3 is CASSYLRGNTEAFF. The DNA for the CDR3 is TGTGCCAGCAGTTACCTCCGGGGGAACACTGAAGCTTTCTTT.

The chain has TRBV4-3 and TRBJ2-3; D not resolved. CDR3 size: 16 residues. Germline CDR1 LGHNA, CDR2 YSLEER. Trimming took 0 bases from V and 6 from J, leaving 16 bases between them. CDR3 region: CASSQELSLIGDTQYF. The CDR3 DNA reads TGCGCCAGCAGCCAAGAACTAAGCCTGATCGGGGATACGCAGTATTTT.

The CDR3 nucleotides are TGTGCCAGCAGCCCCGTCCCAGGGGGGCCCCCGACCCAAGAGACCCAGTACTTC. It yields the protein CASSPVPGGPPTQETQYF. The V gene is TRBV9, the J gene TRBJ2-5; maybe TRBD1 (7 bases). V dropped 4 bases and J dropped 1 base, with 23 bases sitting between them. Germline lookup yields CDR1 SGDLS and CDR2 YYNGEE. The CDR3 is 18 residues long.

The chain has TRBV28 and TRBJ1-5; a possible D gene is TRBD1 (5 bases). Trimming stripped 5 bases from V and 5 bases from J, with 13 bases between. CDR1 is MDHEN and CDR2 is SYDVKM in the germline V gene. The CDR3 covers 14 residues. CDR3 amino acids: CASSAYRLDQPQHF. Written as DNA, the CDR3 is TGTGCCAGCAGTGCGTACAGGTTGGATCAGCCCCAGCATTTT.

The chain joins TRBV6-6 to TRBJ1-5; D unresolved. Germline lookup yields CDR1 MNHNY and CDR2 SVGAGI (reference sequence). CDR3 length: 13 residues. The ends were cut back, 4 bases at V and 7 bases at J, with 11 bases in the middle. The CDR3 region has the DNA TGTGCCAGCAGTTCCTTACCGGGACAGCCCCAGCATTTT. It encodes CASSSLPGQPQHF.

The chain combines TRBV7-3 with TRBJ2-7; tentative D call: TRBD2 (6 bases). The germline gives CDR1 SGHTA, CDR2 FQGTGA. The CDR3 is 14 residues long. The V end was cut by 3 bases, the J end by 3 bases, with 12 bases between. The CDR3: CASSLGGLGYEQYF. In DNA, the CDR3 is TGTGCCAGCAGCTTGGGGGGTCTGGGCTACGAGCAGTACTTC. Variable domain in full (rest from reference TRBV7-3 and TRBJ2-7): GAGVSQTPSNKVTEKGKYVELRCDPISGHTALYWYRQSLGQGPEFLIYFQGTGAADDSGLPNDRFFAVRPEGSVSTLKIQRTERGDSAVYLCASSLGGLGYEQYFGPGTRLTVT.

For the CDR3, the DNA is TGTGCCAGCAGCCCGCAGGGGGCGCGCCCAGATACGCAGTATTTT. Encoded protein: CASSPQGARPDTQYF. The J gene is TRBJ2-3, the V gene TRBV5-4, with 8 bases matching TRBD1. In germline, CDR1 is SGHNT, CDR2 YYREEE (reference sequence). This CDR3 spans 15 amino acids. The V and J ends lost 4 bases and 4 bases, in that order; junction bases with no gene match: 8.

The J gene is TRBJ2-7, the V gene TRBV7-2; TRBD1 aligns across 9 bases. The V segment lost 0 bases and the J segment 2 bases; nucleotides outside the gene matches: 11. Germline V gene sequence: CDR1 SGHTA, CDR2 FQGNSA. CDR3 length: 18 amino acids. The CDR3 DNA sequence: TGTGCCAGCAGCTTAGCCTTAGGGATGGGACAGGGTGCCTACGAGCAGTACTTC. The encoded protein is CASSLALGMGQGAYEQYF.

J is TRBJ2-3 and V is TRBV4-2; 8 bases map to TRBD2. V shed 0 bases and J 1 base; nucleotides not matched to a gene: 6. The germline V gene has CDR1 LGHNA and CDR2 YNFKEQ. The CDR3 is 17 residues long. CDR3 nucleotide sequence: TGTGCCAGCAGCCAAGAGATCACTAGCGGTGGCACAGATACGCAGTATTTT. It is translated as CASSQEITSGGTDTQYF.

The rearrangement links TRBV18 to TRBJ2-2; D is possibly TRBD1 (5 bases). V lost 3 bases and J lost 5, with 16 bases in between. The germline CDR1 and CDR2 sequences are KGHSH and LQKENI. The CDR3 has 16 amino acids. This chain's CDR3 is CASSPPGSRPTGELFF. The DNA of the CDR3 is TGTGCCAGCTCACCGCCAGGGTCCCGTCCGACCGGGGAGCTGTTTTTT.

This clone was counted a single time. This chain joins TRBV2 and TRBJ1-1; 9 bases match TRBD1. The germline V gene has CDR1 SNHLY and CDR2 FYNNEI. The CDR3 contains 14 residues. V trimming: 8 bases; J trimming: 4 bases; junction bases outside the gene matches: 8. Here the CDR3 DNA reads TGTGCCAGCGGAGGACAGGGGACGGGCACTGAAGCTTTCTTT. This sequence encodes CASGGQGTGTEAFF.

This clone has a single count. The chain joins TRBV7-6 to TRBJ2-3, with D possibly matching TRBD2 (6 bases). The germline V and J ends were trimmed by 4 bases and 0 bases, with 11 bases remaining between them. Per the germline V gene, CDR1 is SGHVS and CDR2 is FNYEAQ. The CDR3 totals 15 residues. CDR3 sequence: CASSSSSGSTDTQYF. DNA of the CDR3: TGTGCCAGCAGCTCCTCCAGCGGGAGCACAGATACGCAGTATTTT.

This clone was observed once. The chain links TRBV28 to TRBJ2-3; 7 bases agree with TRBD2. The CDR3 sequence is 16 residues long. The V gene's germline CDR1 is MDHEN and CDR2 SYDVKM. Trimming took 3 bases from V and 1 from J; bases not matched to a gene: 7. The CDR3: CASSFPEAGRTDTQYF. CDR3 nucleotide sequence: TGTGCCAGCAGTTTCCCCGAAGCGGGGCGCACAGATACGCAGTATTTT.

The rearrangement uses TRBV4-3 and TRBJ1-2; TRBD1 agrees at 8 bases. The CDR3 contains 15 residues. The trim removed 3 bases at V and 8 bases at J, leaving 11 bases unmatched. The germline V gene has CDR1 LGHNA and CDR2 YSLEER. CDR3 sequence: CASSHTGGFSSGYTF. CDR3 DNA sequence: TGCGCCAGCAGCCACACAGGGGGGTTCTCTTCGGGCTACACCTTC.

This chain joins TRBV9 and TRBJ2-3, with 10 bases matching TRBD2. Germline V gene data show CDR1 as SGDLS and CDR2 as YYNGEE. V gave up 0 bases and J gave up 0 bases; unmatched junction bases: 7. The length of the CDR3 is 18 residues. Here the CDR3 DNA reads TGTGCCAGCAGCGTAGGTACTAGCGGGATACTAAGCACAGATACGCAGTATTTT. Encoded protein: CASSVGTSGILSTDTQYF.

This clone showed up just a few times. The chain couples TRBV23-1 to TRBJ1-6; possible D gene TRBD1, 6 bases. TRBV23-1 is treated as an ORF (open reading frame) with a function not yet certain. CDR3 length equals 14 residues. Trimming pared 4 bases from V and 10 bases from J, leaving 14 bases between. CDR3 residues: CASSPGQLLSPLHF. The CDR3 DNA reads as TGCGCCAGCAGTCCCGGACAGCTCCTCTCACCCCTCCACTTT.

V usage is TRBV9 and J usage is TRBJ2-7; D is possibly TRBD2 (6 bases). Germline CDR1 SGDLS, CDR2 YYNGEE. CDR3 length equals 14 residues. The V end lost 0 bases, the J end lost 3 bases, and 10 bases lay between the germline ends. This chain's CDR3 is CASSVAGEGYEQYF. CDR3 sequence (DNA): TGTGCCAGCAGCGTAGCGGGAGAGGGCTACGAGCAGTACTTC.

This clone was seen more than once but under ten times. This chain uses TRBV6-6 with TRBJ1-2, with D uncertain. CDR3 size: 11 residues. Germline V lookup: CDR1 MNHNY, CDR2 SVGAGI (reference sequence). The V end lost 4 bases, the J end lost 13 bases, and 13 bases lay between the germline ends. The CDR3 DNA sequence: TGTGCCAGCAGTTTCGGGGATTATTCCACCTTC. Amino acids: CASSFGDYSTF.

This chain links TRBV4-2 with TRBJ2-7, with 9 bases fitting TRBD2. This CDR3 has 16 residues. V shed 4 bases and J 7 bases; nucleotides not matched to a gene: 14. Germline CDR1 is LGHNA and CDR2 is YNFKEQ. The CDR3 region has the DNA TGTGCCAGCAGCCCGCCGCGGGGCGGGGGGGTCGTTGAGCAGTACTTC. Encoded protein: CASSPPRGGGVVEQYF.

The chain uses TRBV2 and TRBJ1-1; 9 bases map to TRBD1. The CDR3 consists of 15 residues. The germline CDR1 and CDR2 sequences are SNHLY and FYNNEI. V was clipped by 3 bases and J by 1 base; unmatched bases: 3. Written as DNA, the CDR3 is TGTGCCAGCAGTGAGGGGGACAGGGCGAACACTGAAGCTTTCTTT. As protein: CASSEGDRANTEAFF. Full variable domain (missing parts from reference TRBV2 and TRBJ1-1): EPEVTQTPSHQVTQMGQEVILRCVPISNHLYFYWYRQILGQKVEFLVSFYNNEISEKSEIFDDQFSVERPDGSNFTLKIRSTKLEDSAMYFCASSEGDRANTEAFFGQGTRLTVV.

This clone occurred once. The CDR3 DNA is TGCGCCAGCAGTCAATCGGGCCCACAGGGGGCGCGGTGTTATGACAAAAACATTCAGTACTTC. This codes for CASSQSGPQGARCYDKNIQYF. The J gene is TRBJ2-4, the V gene TRBV23-1; the match to TRBD1 covers 9 bases. TRBV23-1 carries the ORF label, with uncertain function. This CDR3 region has 21 residues. The trim removed 0 bases at V and 3 bases at J, leaving 18 bases unmatched.

The chain uses TRBV11-2 and TRBJ1-5, with no clear D. This CDR3 has 13 amino acids. V shed 1 base and J shed 4 bases, with 5 bases lying between them. CDR1 SGHAT and CDR2 FQNNGV come from the germline V gene. The CDR3 is CASSLGRNQPQHF. The CDR3 DNA reads as TGTGCCAGCAGCTTAGGCCGGAATCAGCCCCAGCATTTT.

This rearrangement joins TRBV5-1 to TRBJ2-5; 14 bases are a match to TRBD2. CDR1 and CDR2 from the germline V gene are SGHRS and YFSETQ. The V gene end was trimmed by 4 bases and the J gene end by 4 bases; junction bases not matched to a gene: 12. The CDR3 has 18 amino acids. This CDR3 is CASSGLAGGQFRGETQYF. The CDR3 nucleotides read TGCGCCAGCAGCGGACTAGCGGGGGGCCAGTTTCGAGGAGAGACCCAGTACTTC.

V gene TRBV2 combines with J gene TRBJ2-3; 7 nucleotides line up with TRBD1. Per the germline V gene, CDR1 is SNHLY and CDR2 is FYNNEI. CDR3 size: 15 residues. After removal of 1 base from V and 2 bases from J, the junction contained 3 bases not matched to a gene. The DNA for the CDR3 is TGTGCCAGCAGTGAAGTTAGGGGGCACACAGATACGCAGTATTTT. The encoded protein is CASSEVRGHTDTQYF.